What follows are 20 T cell receptor beta chains derived from one specimen sequenced in a study of T cells in localized non-small cell lung cancer. Clones were read by immunoSEQ multiplex PCR, and TCRdb kept only the in-frame ones, dropping some. The table lists around 21,000 clones, 65% to 90% of them singletons. The material sequenced was peripheral blood, taken before any cancer treatment. These receptors came from a man aged 40 to 70 with stage I lung adenocarcinoma.

This clone was counted a single time. The chain recombines TRBV29-1 with TRBJ2-3, with a tentative D call TRBD2 (5 bases). This CDR3 has 13 amino acids. In germline, CDR1 is SQVTM, CDR2 ANQGSEA. Trimming stripped 7 bases from V and 1 base from J, with 12 bases between. The CDR3, as DNA: TGCAGCGCCCGCCGGGGTGGCACAGATACGCAGTATTTT. It specifies CSARRGGTDTQYF.

The rearrangement links TRBV12-5 to TRBJ2-3; 11 positions agree with TRBD2. Germline CDR1 is LGHNT and CDR2 is FRNRAP. This CDR3 is 17 amino acids long. V shed 0 bases, J shed 7 bases, and the junction held 9 bases outside the gene matches. Here the CDR3 DNA reads TGTGCTAGTGGTTTGGTACTCGTAGCGGGGGGGCGGAATACGCAGTATTTT. It is translated as CASGLVLVAGGRNTQYF.

The chain recombines TRBV28 with TRBJ2-7; D gene ambiguous. This CDR3 spans 13 amino acids. Germline loops: CDR1 MDHEN, CDR2 SYDVKM. The V gene lost 3 bases and the J gene lost 6 bases, with 12 bases spanning the gap. The CDR3: CASSLDQFLEQYF. The CDR3 nucleotides are TGTGCCAGCAGTTTGGATCAGTTCCTCGAGCAGTACTTC.

The chain carries TRBV27 and TRBJ2-7; 11 positions match TRBD2. The V gene's germline CDR1 is MNHEY and CDR2 SMNVEV (reference sequence). There are 16 residues in the CDR3. Germline trimming cut 4 bases from V and 1 base from J; bases unmatched to any gene: 6. The CDR3 region is CASSSRTSGPSYEQYF. The CDR3 DNA sequence: TGTGCCAGCAGTTCCCGGACTAGCGGGCCGTCCTACGAGCAGTACTTC.

This clone was counted a single time. This chain connects TRBV5-1 to TRBJ1-2, with 12 positions matching TRBD1. CDR1 is SGHRS, CDR2 YFSETQ, per germline. This CDR3 is 18 amino acids long. V gave up 1 base and J gave up 6 bases; unmatched junction bases: 13. CDR3 in DNA: TGCGCCAGCAGCTTGCGGGCTGCCGGGACAGGGGGCTCTCATGGCTACACCTTC. The encoded protein is CASSLRAAGTGGSHGYTF.

The chain has TRBV9 and TRBJ2-3; 7 bases map to TRBD1. V gave up 0 bases and J gave up 2 bases; unmatched junction bases: 3. This CDR3 region has 15 residues. In germline, CDR1 is SGDLS, CDR2 YYNGEE. The CDR3: CASSVATGDTDTQYF. DNA for the CDR3: TGTGCCAGCAGCGTAGCTACAGGGGACACAGATACGCAGTATTTT.

V usage is TRBV25-1 and J usage is TRBJ2-1; D unresolved. CDR3 length: 12 amino acids. CDR1 and CDR2 (germline): MGHDK, SYGVNS. The V and J ends lost 0 bases and 5 bases respectively, with 2 bases between them. The DNA of the CDR3 is TGTGCCAGCAGTGAATATAACAATGAGCAGTTCTTC. It translates to CASSEYNNEQFF.

The chain has TRBV27 and TRBJ2-1; 13 bases line up with TRBD2. CDR1 MNHEY and CDR2 SMNVEV come from the germline V gene (reference sequence). The trim removed 6 bases at V and 2 bases at J, leaving 4 bases unmatched. The CDR3 loop spans 16 amino acids. The CDR3 loop reads CASRDGTSGTYNEQFF. The CDR3 nucleotides are TGTGCCAGCAGGGATGGGACTAGCGGGACCTACAATGAGCAGTTCTTC.

This clone was observed a handful of times. V gene TRBV27 combines with J gene TRBJ1-5; 7 bases align to TRBD1. After removal of 5 bases from V and 0 bases from J, the junction contained 7 bases not matched to a gene. Germline values: CDR1 MNHEY, CDR2 SMNVEV (reference sequence). The CDR3 runs to 16 residues. CDR3 in amino acids: CASSPRGTDSNQPQHF. For the CDR3, the DNA is TGTGCCAGCAGTCCACGCGGGACAGATAGCAATCAGCCCCAGCATTTT.

This rearrangement joins TRBV6-1 to TRBJ2-7; TRBD2 agrees at 11 bases. The CDR3 spans 17 residues. The germline V gene has CDR1 MNHNS and CDR2 SASEGT. The J segment lost 3 bases and the V segment lost 2 bases, leaving 9 bases of the junction unmatched. CDR3 DNA: TGTGCCAGCAGTGAATCACCACTAGCGGGAGTGGGCTACGAGCAGTACTTC. Protein product: CASSESPLAGVGYEQYF.

This chain connects TRBV10-2 to TRBJ1-1, with D maybe TRBD1 (6 bases). Trimming removed 7 bases from V and 1 base from J, with 10 bases in between. Looked up from germline, CDR1 is WSHSY and CDR2 is SAAADI. The CDR3 extends over 13 amino acids. CDR3 DNA: TGCGCCAGCATGAACAGGGAGAACACTGAAGCTTTCTTT. Translating gives CASMNRENTEAFF.

The V call is TRBV18, the J call TRBJ2-1; possibly TRBD2 for D (6 bases). The V gene's germline CDR1 is KGHSH and CDR2 LQKENI. V lost 7 bases to trimming and J lost 9 bases, with 22 bases between them. The CDR3 runs to 15 residues. The CDR3 region is CASLASVAVTGEQFF. The DNA for the CDR3 is TGTGCCAGCTTAGCCTCTGTAGCGGTGACCGGTGAGCAGTTCTTC. The full variable domain, with the rest looked up from reference TRBV18 and TRBJ2-1, is NAGVMQNPRHLVRRRGQEARLRCSPMKGHSHVYWYRQLPEEGLKFMVYLQKENIIDESGMPKERFSAEFPKEGPSILRIQQVVRGDSAAYFCASLASVAVTGEQFFGPGTRLTVL.

This clone was picked up one time. The chain has TRBV23-1 and TRBJ2-1, with TRBD2 identical over 10 bases. TRBV23-1 is an ORF for which the function is uncertain. This CDR3 contains 14 residues. J lost 3 bases, V lost 7 bases, and 3 bases had no gene match. The CDR3 region is CASTSGGSYNEQFF. The CDR3 region has the DNA TGCGCCAGCACTAGCGGGGGAAGCTACAATGAGCAGTTCTTC.

The V gene is TRBV4-2, the J gene TRBJ2-1, with 9 bases that match TRBD1. Looked up from germline, CDR1 is LGHNA and CDR2 is YNFKEQ. The CDR3 loop spans 15 amino acids. The V and J ends lost 2 bases and 7 bases, in that order; junction bases with no gene match: 6. The DNA for the CDR3 is TGTGCCAGCAGCCAACATACAGGGGGCCGGAATGAGCAGTTCTTC. Encoded protein: CASSQHTGGRNEQFF.

This rearrangement joins TRBV11-2 to TRBJ2-1; either TRBD1 or TRBD2 may supply D (5 bases each). The germline gives CDR1 SGHAT, CDR2 FQNNGV. The CDR3 is made up of 14 amino acids. V was shortened by 0 bases and J by 10 bases, with 13 bases between the two germline ends. The CDR3 nucleotides read TGTGCCAGCAGCTTAGATTCGGGGCAGACGGAGCAGTTCTTC. It codes for CASSLDSGQTEQFF.

This clone was observed a few times. The chain employs TRBV7-2 and TRBJ2-7; 11 bases fit TRBD2. V trimming: 4 bases; J trimming: 4 bases; junction bases outside the gene matches: 3. This CDR3 is 14 amino acids long. Germline-derived CDR1 and CDR2 are SGHTA and FQGNSA. This CDR3 is CASSSSGGRYEQYF. The DNA of the CDR3 is TGTGCCAGCAGCTCTAGCGGGGGGCGGTACGAGCAGTACTTC.

The chain joins TRBV6-1 to TRBJ1-6; the D gene is possibly TRBD1 (6 bases). CDR3 length: 16 residues. The V and J ends lost 2 bases and 7 bases respectively, with 15 bases between them. Germline CDR1 reads MNHNS; CDR2 reads SASEGT. For the CDR3, the DNA is TGTGCCAGCAGTGAATCGGGCACAGGGTTCAATTCACCCCTCCACTTT. Protein product: CASSESGTGFNSPLHF.

V gene TRBV7-8 combines with J gene TRBJ1-5; D unresolved. The length of the CDR3 is 15 residues. Germline CDR1 and CDR2: SGHVS and FQNEAQ. V was shortened by 6 bases and J by 1 base, with 13 bases between the two germline ends. CDR3 protein: CASSYSTVSNQPQHF. As DNA, the CDR3 is TGTGCCAGCAGTTATTCTACAGTCAGCAATCAGCCCCAGCATTTT. The entire variable domain, with the rest obtained from reference TRBV7-8 and TRBJ1-5, is as follows: GAGVSQSPRYKVAKRGQDVALRCDPISGHVSLFWYQQALGQGPEFLTYFQNEAQLDKSGLPSDRFFAERPEGSVSTLKIQRTQQEDSAVYLCASSYSTVSNQPQHFGDGTRLSIL.

This chain uses TRBV21-1 with TRBJ1-2. TRBV21-1 is labeled a pseudogene. The CDR3 runs to 16 residues. CDR3 residues: CASSKEGMRGARGYTF. The CDR3 DNA is TGTGCCAGCAGCAAAGAAGGGATGAGGGGGGCGCGGGGCTACACCTTC.

The rearrangement links TRBV5-4 to TRBJ2-7, with TRBD1 identical over 8 bases. Per the germline V gene, CDR1 is SGHNT and CDR2 is YYREEE (reference sequence). This CDR3 is built from 13 residues. V gave up 5 bases and J gave up 9 bases; unmatched junction bases: 10. DNA of the CDR3: TGTGCCAGCAGAAAGGACAGGGTTAGTGTGCAGTACTTC. Its translation: CASRKDRVSVQYF.